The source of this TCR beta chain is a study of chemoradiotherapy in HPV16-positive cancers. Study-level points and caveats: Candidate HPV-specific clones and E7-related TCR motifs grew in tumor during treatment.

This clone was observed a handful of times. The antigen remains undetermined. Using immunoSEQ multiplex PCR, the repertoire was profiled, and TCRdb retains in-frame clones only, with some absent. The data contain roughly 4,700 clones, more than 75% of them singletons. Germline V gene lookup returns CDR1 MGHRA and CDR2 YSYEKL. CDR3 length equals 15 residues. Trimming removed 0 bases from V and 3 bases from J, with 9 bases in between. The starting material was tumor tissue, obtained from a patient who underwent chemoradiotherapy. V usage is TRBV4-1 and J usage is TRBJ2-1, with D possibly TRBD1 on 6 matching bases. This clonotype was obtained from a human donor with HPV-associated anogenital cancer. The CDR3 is CASSQEGASYNEQFF. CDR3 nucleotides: TGCGCCAGCAGCCAAGAGGGGGCCAGCTACAATGAGCAGTTCTTC.